This T cell receptor (beta chain) was sequenced in a study of monozygotic twins with inflammatory bowel disease. The length of the CDR3 is 13 residues. Looked up from germline, CDR1 is SGHRS and CDR2 is YFSETQ. Details on this clonotype: The target antigen is unknown.

Blood (just over 2.4 ml) was collected from every donor individually. Study observations and caveats: Discrimination among different T cell subtypes was not achievable. Patient-to-patient differences in immunosuppressive treatment may have added variability to the repertoires.

TCRdb re-called the 5' RACE reads; every CDR3 protein appears as one record, without DNA. The table gives 200,000 to 250,000 distinct CDR3 sequences; the top ten clones make up 1.6% of it. Sequenced: blood. The sequence was obtained from a human donor with ulcerative colitis or Crohn's disease, or a healthy co-twin of an affected twin (not recorded which). V and J are TRBV5-1 and TRBJ1-2. CDR3 sequence: CASSLGQLYGYTF. The full variable domain, its missing parts supplied by reference TRBV5-1 and TRBJ1-2, is KAGVTQTPRYLIKTRGQQVTLSCSPISGHRSVSWYQQTPGQGLQFLFEYFSETQRNKGNFPGRFSGRQFSNSRSEMNVSTLELGDSALYLCASSLGQLYGYTFGSGTRLTVV.